Reported below is one TCR beta chain. The protocol was immunoSEQ multiplex PCR, while the TCRdb copy is restricted to in-frame clones and leaves out a portion. Of 250,000 or so clones listed, roughly four fifths were seen once; the top ten hold over 7.5%. V shed 6 bases and J 3 bases; nucleotides not matched to a gene: 8. This CDR3 is built from 17 residues. Germline lookup yields CDR1 SNHLY and CDR2 FYNNEI. The sample belongs to a study of blood T cell repertoires in COVID-19. This sequence originates from a man older than 75 with acute or convalescent COVID-19. The sample comprised peripheral blood. The V gene is TRBV2, the J gene TRBJ2-2; the match to TRBD1 covers 12 bases. CDR3 sequence: CASRGQGAMSDTGELFF. Here the CDR3 DNA reads TGTGCCAGCAGGGGACAGGGGGCGATGTCGGACACCGGGGAGCTGTTTTTT.